These 20 T cell receptor beta chains were sequenced from one sample in a study of cytomegalovirus exposure and HLA in healthy donors. The PCR ran on 60 Vbeta and 13 Jbeta primers. This table comes from immunoSEQ multiplex PCR, and its TCRdb copy is limited to in-frame clones, with some not included. The table shows some 110,000 clones, with around 86% occurring only once. Sequences were obtained from PBMCs. The source is a woman aged 25 to 39 in good health and CMV-seronegative.

The V gene is TRBV6-6, the J gene TRBJ2-1; D is unresolved. The germline CDR1 and CDR2 sequences are MNHNY and SVGAGI (reference sequence). This CDR3 contains 13 residues. V was shortened by 2 bases and J by 3 bases, with 5 bases between the two germline ends. CDR3 nucleotide sequence: TGTGCCAGCAGTTACGTCTACTACAATGAGCAGTTCTTC. Encoded protein: CASSYVYYNEQFF.

V gene TRBV7-8 combines with J gene TRBJ2-7, with 9 bases identical to TRBD1. Germline CDR1 SGHVS, CDR2 FQNEAQ. Losses at the gene ends were 5 bases for V and 7 bases for J; bases not matched to a gene: 9. There are 14 residues in the CDR3. The CDR3 region has the DNA TGTGCCAGCAGCCGAGGACAGGGGATGGGGGAGCAGTACTTC. As protein: CASSRGQGMGEQYF.

The CDR3 region has the DNA TGCGCCAGCAGCTCCCTAGCGGGAGGTGGCACCGGGGAGCTGTTTTTT. Its translation is CASSSLAGGGTGELFF. The V and J genes are TRBV5-1 and TRBJ2-2; 11 bases line up with TRBD2. V shed 3 bases, J shed 4 bases, and the junction held 5 bases outside the gene matches. The CDR3 consists of 16 residues. CDR1 is SGHRS and CDR2 is YFSETQ in the germline V gene.

The chain is built from TRBV28 and TRBJ2-1; D uncertain. Trimming shortened V by 1 base and J by 4 bases, and 2 bases separated the two germline ends. In germline, CDR1 is MDHEN, CDR2 SYDVKM. The CDR3 is made up of 12 amino acids. CDR3 residues: CASSLLYNEQFF. CDR3 in DNA: TGTGCCAGCAGTTTATTATACAATGAGCAGTTCTTC.

J is TRBJ2-2 and V is TRBV27, with TRBD2 as a possible D gene (6 bases). Germline V CDR1 and CDR2: MNHEY, SMNVEV (reference sequence). V dropped 6 bases and J dropped 6 bases, with 23 bases sitting between them. CDR3 size: 17 residues. In nucleotides, the CDR3 is TGTGCCAGCAGCGCAAGTGGGGGACTCCCCGTTGCCGGGGAGCTGTTTTTT. Amino acids: CASSASGGLPVAGELFF.

This chain links TRBV7-2 with TRBJ1-1; TRBD1 is a possible D gene (6 bases). Germline V gene sequence: CDR1 SGHTA, CDR2 FQGNSA. V lost 5 bases to trimming and J lost 3 bases, with 16 bases between them. CDR3 length: 15 amino acids. CDR3 sequence (DNA): TGTGCCAGCAGCACCCAGATACAGGGTCACACTGAAGCTTTCTTT. This translates into CASSTQIQGHTEAFF.

This clone was seen a handful of times. This sequence joins TRBV6-1 and TRBJ2-7; 8 nucleotides match TRBD2. Trimming cost V 10 bases and J 7 bases; bases outside gene matches: 15. The CDR3 is 14 amino acids. The germline V gene encodes CDR1 MNHNS and CDR2 SASEGT. CDR3 DNA sequence: TGTGCCATCCCAGGGGTAGCGGGAACTTGGGAGCAGTACTTC. It translates to CAIPGVAGTWEQYF.

V is TRBV7-2 and J is TRBJ1-2; 8 positions match TRBD1. The V gene's germline CDR1 is SGHTA and CDR2 FQGNSA. J lost 6 bases, V lost 5 bases, and 8 bases had no gene match. CDR3 length: 14 amino acids. As DNA, the CDR3 is TGTGCCAGCAGCCCGGACAGGGATTACCATGGCTACACCTTC. Translation gives CASSPDRDYHGYTF.

This clone showed up just a few times. This sequence joins TRBV19 and TRBJ1-3; TRBD1 aligns across 8 bases. The CDR3 runs to 14 residues. Germline loops: CDR1 LNHDA, CDR2 SQIVND (reference sequence). Unmatched junction bases numbered 1, after V lost 4 bases and J lost 2 bases. The CDR3 sequence: CASSKTGAGNTIYF. The CDR3 coding sequence is TGTGCCAGTAGTAAGACAGGGGCTGGAAACACCATATATTTT.

This chain connects TRBV30 to TRBJ1-1; D ambiguous. Germline values: CDR1 GTSNPN, CDR2 SVGIG (reference sequence). Between the trimmed V and J ends, which lost 2 bases and 2 bases, there was a span of 6 bases. The CDR3 sequence is 12 residues long. DNA of the CDR3: TGTGCCTGGAGTCCAGGTAACACTGAAGCTTTCTTT. Translated: CAWSPGNTEAFF.

The chain joins TRBV27 to TRBJ2-3; D possibly corresponds to TRBD2 (5 bases). The ends were cut back, 6 bases at V and 2 bases at J, with 24 bases in the middle. CDR3 length: 18 residues. CDR1 is MNHEY and CDR2 is SMNVEV in the germline V gene (reference sequence). The CDR3 DNA sequence: TGTGCCAGCAGCTCATCCCTCATAGGAGCGGCTTCCACAGATACGCAGTATTTT. Amino acids: CASSSSLIGAASTDTQYF.

The genes are TRBV19 and TRBJ1-1; TRBD1 agrees at 9 bases. The CDR3 covers 15 residues. The V segment lost 6 bases and the J segment 12 bases; nucleotides outside the gene matches: 17. In germline, CDR1 is LNHDA, CDR2 SQIVND (reference sequence). The CDR3 region is CASSPWGTGHPQPFF. DNA of the CDR3: TGTGCCAGTAGCCCGTGGGGGACAGGGCATCCACAACCTTTCTTT.

The J gene is TRBJ1-2, the V gene TRBV28, with 8 bases matching TRBD1. The junction had 14 bases not matched to a gene; V was cut back by 5 bases and J by 3 bases. CDR1 is MDHEN, CDR2 SYDVKM, per germline. This CDR3 has 17 amino acids. Here the CDR3 reads CASSKPGGWTGHYGYTF. The CDR3 region has the DNA TGTGCCAGCAGTAAACCCGGCGGGTGGACAGGGCACTATGGCTACACCTTC.

CDR3 nucleotide sequence: TGCGCCAGCAGCACCGGGACAGGGGGCGAGCAGTACTTC. Protein sequence: CASSTGTGGEQYF. The chain has TRBV5-1 and TRBJ2-7, with TRBD1 matching 11 bases. This CDR3 region has 13 residues. V shed 4 bases, J shed 6 bases, and the junction held 3 bases outside the gene matches. CDR1 and CDR2 (germline): SGHRS, YFSETQ.

The V call is TRBV5-1, the J call TRBJ2-3; D not certain. CDR3 length: 16 residues. Trimming shortened V by 0 bases and J by 2 bases, and 13 bases separated the two germline ends. Germline values: CDR1 SGHRS, CDR2 YFSETQ. For the CDR3, the DNA is TGCGCCAGCAGCTTGGATGGCGGAACAAACACAGATACGCAGTATTTT. This gives the protein CASSLDGGTNTDTQYF.

V is TRBV18 and J is TRBJ2-1; D unclear. Deletions cut 5 bases from V and 0 bases from J, with 8 bases between. CDR1 is KGHSH and CDR2 is LQKENI in the germline V gene. The CDR3 has 14 amino acids. The CDR3 loop reads CASSTEDSYNEQFF. CDR3 sequence (DNA): TGTGCCAGCTCAACAGAAGACTCCTACAATGAGCAGTTCTTC.

This chain connects TRBV14 to TRBJ2-7, with D maybe TRBD2 (7 bases). There are 15 residues in the CDR3. Trimming cost V 3 bases and J 4 bases, with 16 bases left between them. Germline CDR1 is SGHDN and CDR2 is FVKESK. The CDR3, as DNA: TGTGCCAGCAGCCAGGGGGGGCCCCCCAAATACGAGCAGTACTTC. Translated: CASSQGGPPKYEQYF.

The chain joins TRBV19 to TRBJ1-1, with TRBD1 matching over 11 bases. Germline assignment: CDR1 LNHDA and CDR2 SQIVND (reference sequence). V gave up 5 bases and J gave up 1 base; unmatched junction bases: 6. The CDR3 is 16 residues long. Here the CDR3 DNA reads TGTGCCAGTAGTTCCCTCGGACAGGGGGCGAACACTGAAGCTTTCTTT. Amino acid sequence: CASSSLGQGANTEAFF. The full variable domain, its missing parts supplied by reference TRBV19 and TRBJ1-1, is DGGITQSPKYLFRKEGQNVTLSCEQNLNHDAMYWYRQDPGQGLRLIYYSQIVNDFQKGDIAEGYSVSREKKESFPLTVTSAQKNPTAFYLCASSSLGQGANTEAFFGQGTRLTVV.

This chain uses TRBV5-6 with TRBJ2-3; D is unclear. Germline V gene lookup returns CDR1 SGHDT and CDR2 YYEEEE. The CDR3 consists of 13 residues. V was clipped by 2 bases and J by 0 bases, with 4 bases between them. CDR3 in DNA: TGTGCCAGCAGCTTAGAGAGCACAGATACGCAGTATTTT. Protein sequence: CASSLESTDTQYF.

This chain links TRBV4-3 with TRBJ2-3, with TRBD1 matching 9 bases. V shed 4 bases and J 3 bases; nucleotides not matched to a gene: 8. The CDR3 has 16 residues. Germline CDR1 reads LGHNA; CDR2 reads YSLEER. The chain's CDR3 is CASSLNPGQGTDTQYF. The CDR3 region has the DNA TGCGCCAGCAGCCTAAACCCGGGACAGGGAACAGATACGCAGTATTTT.